One and the same sample provided the 11 T cell receptor beta chains below, sequenced in a study of blood T cell repertoires in COVID-19. The repertoire was sequenced with immunoSEQ multiplex PCR; TCRdb's copy has only in-frame clones and lacks some. The sample records 150,000 to 200,000 clones, about 89% being singletons. The specimen was peripheral blood. The receptors shown here come from a man between 65 and 85 years old with acute or convalescent COVID-19.

This chain uses TRBV15 with TRBJ2-7; D unclear. V lost 1 base, J lost 0 bases, and 7 bases lay in between. Germline V gene lookup returns CDR1 LNHNV and CDR2 YYDKDF (reference sequence). The length of the CDR3 is 14 residues. The CDR3 DNA is TGTGCCACCAGCAGAGGCCAGGACTCCTACGAGCAGTACTTC. Its protein product is CATSRGQDSYEQYF.

The rearrangement joins TRBV5-4 to TRBJ1-6; maybe TRBD1 (5 bases). Trimming left V 4 bases short and J 6 bases short, with 11 bases between. The CDR3 is made up of 14 amino acids. CDR1 and CDR2 (germline): SGHNT, YYREEE (reference sequence). In nucleotides, the CDR3 is TGTGCCAGCAGCGGAGGGCAGGGTAATTCACCCCTCCACTTT. Residues: CASSGGQGNSPLHF.

The V call is TRBV27, the J call TRBJ2-1; 7 positions match TRBD2. Looked up from germline, CDR1 is MNHEY and CDR2 is SMNVEV (reference sequence). The CDR3 is 14 amino acids. Trimming took 4 bases from V and 7 from J; bases not matched to a gene: 7. Here the CDR3 reads CASSSMGLHNEQFF. The DNA for the CDR3 is TGTGCCAGCAGTTCTATGGGACTACATAATGAGCAGTTCTTC.

The chain links TRBV5-1 to TRBJ1-2; 9 positions match TRBD1. After removal of 4 bases from V and 0 bases from J, the junction contained 7 bases not matched to a gene. The V gene's germline CDR1 is SGHRS and CDR2 YFSETQ. This CDR3 spans 16 amino acids. The CDR3 loop reads CASSRDRVGANYGYTF. The CDR3 nucleotides read TGCGCCAGCAGCCGGGACAGGGTAGGGGCTAACTATGGCTACACCTTC.

V gene TRBV7-9 combines with J gene TRBJ2-1; TRBD2 matches at 7 bases. The CDR3 covers 13 residues. The V gene's germline CDR1 is SEHNR and CDR2 FQNEAQ (reference sequence). J gave up 12 bases and V 5 bases, and 10 bases lay outside the gene matches. CDR3 protein: CASSPLEGGLQFF. In DNA, the CDR3 is TGTGCCAGCAGCCCCCTGGAGGGAGGGCTGCAGTTCTTC.

The CDR3 region has the DNA TGTGCCATCATTCGGAGGGACCTCTTTGGCTACACCTTC. Residues: CAIIRRDLFGYTF. The chain combines TRBV28 with TRBJ1-2; tentative D call: TRBD1 (5 bases). V was clipped by 10 bases and J by 7 bases, with 19 bases between them. This CDR3 spans 13 amino acids. The germline CDR1 and CDR2 sequences are MDHEN and SYDVKM.

The genes are TRBV5-1 and TRBJ1-1; D is unresolved. The CDR3 is 14 residues long. CDR1 and CDR2 (germline): SGHRS, YFSETQ. The V end was cut by 0 bases, the J end by 10 bases, with 16 bases between. For the CDR3, the DNA is TGCGCCAGCAGCTTGGCCCCCCAAGTGAGTGGAGCTTTCTTT. Translated: CASSLAPQVSGAFF.

This clone was picked up one time. V is TRBV11-3 and J is TRBJ2-2, with D unresolved. This CDR3 has 14 amino acids. V gave up 0 bases and J gave up 4 bases, with 6 bases separating them. CDR1 and CDR2 (germline): SGHNT, YENEEA. This chain's CDR3 is CASSLETGTGELFF. The DNA for the CDR3 is TGTGCCAGCAGCTTAGAAACTGGCACCGGGGAGCTGTTTTTT.

The rearrangement joins TRBV10-3 to TRBJ2-5, with 8 bases lining up with TRBD2. There are 15 residues in the CDR3. CDR1 and CDR2 (germline): ENHRY, SYGVKD. Germline trimming cut 0 bases from V and 5 bases from J; bases unmatched to any gene: 5. CDR3 residues: CAISESSGDGETQYF. CDR3 DNA: TGTGCCATCAGTGAGTCTAGCGGGGACGGGGAGACCCAGTACTTC.

The chain links TRBV12-3 or TRBV12-4 to TRBJ1-1; 11 bases agree with TRBD1. With 6 bases clipped from V and 10 bases from J, the junction kept 7 bases outside the gene matches. The CDR3 runs 13 residues. CDR3 region: CASSWTGGGTAFF. The CDR3 nucleotides read TGTGCCAGCAGCTGGACAGGGGGCGGGACAGCTTTCTTT.

V is TRBV7-2 and J is TRBJ1-3; the match to TRBD1 covers 8 bases. The V and J ends lost 3 bases and 1 base, in that order; junction bases with no gene match: 2. Germline V gene lookup returns CDR1 SGHTA and CDR2 FQGNSA. CDR3 length equals 15 residues. In nucleotides, the CDR3 is TGTGCCAGCAGCTTGGACAGGGATTCTGGAAACACCATATATTTT. Encoded protein: CASSLDRDSGNTIYF. The variable domain in full, with the rest retrieved from reference TRBV7-2 and TRBJ1-3, is GAGVSQSPSNKVTEKGKDVELRCDPISGHTALYWYRQSLGQGLEFLIYFQGNSAPDKSGLPSDRFSAERTGGSVSTLTIQRTQQEDSAVYLCASSLDRDSGNTIYFGEGSWLTVV.